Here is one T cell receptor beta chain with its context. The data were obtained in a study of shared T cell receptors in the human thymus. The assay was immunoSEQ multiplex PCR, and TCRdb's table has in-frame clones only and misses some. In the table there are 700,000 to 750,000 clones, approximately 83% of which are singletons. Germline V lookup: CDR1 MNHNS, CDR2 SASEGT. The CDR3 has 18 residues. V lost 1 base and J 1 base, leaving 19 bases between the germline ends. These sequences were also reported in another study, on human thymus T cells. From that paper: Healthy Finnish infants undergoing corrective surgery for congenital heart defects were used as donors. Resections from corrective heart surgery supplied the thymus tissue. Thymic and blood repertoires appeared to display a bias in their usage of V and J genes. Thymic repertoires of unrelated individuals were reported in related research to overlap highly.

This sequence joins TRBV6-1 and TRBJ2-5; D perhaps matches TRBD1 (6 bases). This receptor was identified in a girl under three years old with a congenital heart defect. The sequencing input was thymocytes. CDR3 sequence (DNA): TGTGCCAGCAGTGAAGAAGTTATTAACAGGGACATCCAAGAGACCCAGTACTTC. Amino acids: CASSEEVINRDIQETQYF.